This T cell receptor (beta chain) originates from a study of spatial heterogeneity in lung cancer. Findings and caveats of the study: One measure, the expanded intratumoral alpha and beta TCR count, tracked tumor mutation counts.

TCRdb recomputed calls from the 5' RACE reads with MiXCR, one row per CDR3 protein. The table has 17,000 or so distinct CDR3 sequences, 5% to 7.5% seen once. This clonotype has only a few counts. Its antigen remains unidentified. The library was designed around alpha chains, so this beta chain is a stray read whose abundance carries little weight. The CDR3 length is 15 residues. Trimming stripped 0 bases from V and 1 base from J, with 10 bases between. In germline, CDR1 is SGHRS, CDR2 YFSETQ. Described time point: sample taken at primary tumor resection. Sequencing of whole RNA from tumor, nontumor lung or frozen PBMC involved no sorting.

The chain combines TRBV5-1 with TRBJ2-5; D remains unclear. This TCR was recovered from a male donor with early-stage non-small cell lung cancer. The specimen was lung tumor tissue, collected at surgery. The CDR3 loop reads CASSLGRPLQETQYF. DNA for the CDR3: TGCGCCAGCAGCTTGGGGAGACCGCTCCAAGAGACCCAGTACTTC. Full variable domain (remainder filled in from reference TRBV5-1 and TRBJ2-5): KAGVTQTPRYLIKTRGQQVTLSCSPISGHRSVSWYQQTPGQGLQFLFEYFSETQRNKGNFPGRFSGRQFSNSRSEMNVSTLELGDSALYLCASSLGRPLQETQYFGPGTRLLVL.